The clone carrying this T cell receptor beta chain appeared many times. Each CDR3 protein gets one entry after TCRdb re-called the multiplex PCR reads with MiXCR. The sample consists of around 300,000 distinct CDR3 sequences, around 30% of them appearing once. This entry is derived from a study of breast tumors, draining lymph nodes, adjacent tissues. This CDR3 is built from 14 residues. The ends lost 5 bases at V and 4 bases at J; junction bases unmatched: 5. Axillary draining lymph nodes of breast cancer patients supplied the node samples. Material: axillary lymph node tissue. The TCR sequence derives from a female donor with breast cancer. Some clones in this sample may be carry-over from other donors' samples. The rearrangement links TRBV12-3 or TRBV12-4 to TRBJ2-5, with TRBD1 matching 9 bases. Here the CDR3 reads CASSTTGGPETQYF. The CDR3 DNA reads TGTGCCAGCAGTACCACAGGGGGCCCAGAGACCCAGTACTTC.